This T cell receptor beta chain stems from a study of glioma-infiltrating T cells after dendritic cell vaccination. The wider study: Autologous tumor lysate-pulsed dendritic cell vaccination was given between the early 2000s and the early 2010s. Three intradermal dendritic cell vaccine injections were given every two weeks.

Germline-derived CDR1 and CDR2 are MNHNS and SASEGT. The CDR3 is 13 amino acids. V shed 6 bases, J shed 5 bases, and the junction held 2 bases outside the gene matches. Before vaccination, two weeks after the third vaccination, and at progression, PBMC were collected. The protocol was immunoSEQ multiplex PCR, while the TCRdb copy is restricted to in-frame clones and leaves out a portion. The profile shows roughly 90,000 clones, about nine tenths of them singletons. Overall study findings and caveats: Few patients contributed both blood and tumor specimens.

As for this clone: Its antigen remains unidentified.

This receptor was identified in a human donor with glioblastoma. This sequence joins TRBV6-1 and TRBJ1-5, with 9 bases fitting TRBD1. Sequences were derived from blood, sampled before dendritic cell vaccination. In DNA form, the CDR3 reads TGTGCCAGCAGCGGACAGGGGCATCAGCCCCAGCATTTT. Translating gives CASSGQGHQPQHF.